The 20 T cell receptor beta chains below all came from one sample that was sequenced in a study of T cells in Graves' hyperthyroidism and ophthalmopathy. Using RNA transcripts as the source, TCR beta CDR3 regions were amplified. An initial round of RT-PCR targeting the TCR CDR3 relied on the HTBI primer set. Via MiXCR, TCRdb re-called the multiplex PCR reads, giving one row per CDR3 protein. Of 250,000 or so distinct CDR3 sequences in the sample, 13% to 15% were seen once. Sequencing was performed on blood. Receptors originate from a woman between 45 and 65 years old with Graves' hyperthyroidism that later progressed to Graves' ophthalmopathy.

To note about this clonotype: This likely comes from a read error, as the CDR3 has no conserved phenylalanine or tryptophan at its end. The rearrangement joins TRBV20-1 to TRBJ2-1; weak D call: TRBD2 (6 bases). The V and J ends lost 3 bases and 1 base respectively, with 10 bases between them. This CDR3 region has 14 residues. The germline gives CDR1 DFQATT, CDR2 SNEGSKA (reference sequence). The CDR3 reads CSASGSRSYNEQFL. The CDR3 coding sequence is TGCAGTGCTAGCGGGAGTCGGTCCTACAATGAGCAGTTCCTC.

This clonotype has at least ten counts. The chain has TRBV27 and TRBJ2-7; 11 nucleotides align to TRBD1. Germline V CDR1 and CDR2: MNHEY, SMNVEV (reference sequence). The trim removed 4 bases at V and 7 bases at J, leaving 12 bases unmatched. The CDR3 spans 16 residues. CDR3 sequence reads: CASSSISGTGGREQYF. Written as DNA, the CDR3 is TGTGCCAGCAGTTCCATCTCCGGGACAGGGGGTCGGGAGCAGTACTTC.

About this clonotype: Sequence at one end of the junction differs from germline and may be a read error. The chain has TRBV5-6 and TRBJ1-2; possible D gene TRBD1, 5 bases. From germline, CDR1 is SGHDT and CDR2 YYEEEE. The length of the CDR3 is 13 residues. The CDR3 nucleotides are TGTGCCAGCAGCTTAGCTAGACAGTATGACTACACCTTC. Encoded protein: CASSLARQYDYTF.

The sample holds many counts of this clonotype. The CDR3 sequence: CASRHPTDTQYF. The CDR3 nucleotides read TGTGCCAGCAGACATCCGACAGATACGCAGTATTTT. The V call is TRBV28, the J call TRBJ2-3; no definite D call. The length of the CDR3 is 12 residues. Germline CDR1 reads MDHEN; CDR2 reads SYDVKM. Trimming cost V 6 bases and J 3 bases, with 7 bases left between them.

The chain is built from TRBV19 and TRBJ2-3; 7 bases fit TRBD1. The J segment lost 2 bases and the V segment lost 5 bases, leaving 10 bases of the junction unmatched. CDR3 size: 16 residues. Germline CDR1 is LNHDA and CDR2 is SQIVND (reference sequence). CDR3 nucleotide sequence: TGTGCCAGTAGTGGTCTTCGGACAGGATTCACAGATACGCAGTATTTT. Translating it yields CASSGLRTGFTDTQYF.

The chain carries TRBV29-1 and TRBJ1-6, with TRBD1 identical over 10 bases. V dropped 6 bases and J dropped 9; count of bases not matched to a gene: 2. Germline V gene lookup returns CDR1 SQVTM and CDR2 ANQGSEA. CDR3 length: 12 residues. The CDR3 here is CSVGDRGSPLHF. The CDR3 DNA sequence: TGCAGCGTCGGGGACAGGGGTTCACCCCTCCACTTT.

This clonotype appeared many times. The gene calls are TRBV6-2 or TRBV6-3 and TRBJ2-1; TRBD2 agrees at 10 bases. The CDR3 runs 18 residues. Germline CDR1 is MNHEY and CDR2 is SVGEGT. Trimming took 6 bases from V and 3 from J; bases not matched to a gene: 14. CDR3 region: CASSLGTVAGGNYNEQFF. Here the CDR3 DNA reads TGTGCCAGCAGCCTCGGGACAGTAGCGGGAGGAAACTACAATGAGCAGTTCTTC.

This clonotype has at least ten counts. CDR3 in DNA: TGTGCCAGCAGCCAGGGACAGCAACGTCGCGGGTACTTC. Translation: CASSQGQQRRGYF. The chain employs TRBV7-9 and TRBJ2-7, with 7 bases fitting TRBD1. The CDR3 is made up of 13 amino acids. V shed 5 bases, J shed 12 bases, and the junction held 13 bases outside the gene matches. Germline CDR1 is SEHNR and CDR2 is FQNEAQ (reference sequence).

This clonotype appeared many times. This chain connects TRBV2 to TRBJ2-7, with a possible D match to TRBD2 (6 bases). CDR3 length: 16 amino acids. V dropped 5 bases and J dropped 0 bases, with 17 bases sitting between them. The germline CDR1 and CDR2 sequences are SNHLY and FYNNEI. The CDR3 DNA is TGTGCCAGCAGTCTCTCCCTGGACGGGAGCTCCTACGAGCAGTACTTC. It is translated as CASSLSLDGSSYEQYF.

This clonotype has a count of ten or more. V usage is TRBV20-1 and J usage is TRBJ2-1; D is uncertain. V was shortened by 6 bases and J by 7 bases, with 22 bases between the two germline ends. The CDR3 extends over 15 amino acids. Germline CDR1 and CDR2: DFQATT and SNEGSKA (reference sequence). CDR3 region: CSASHRASYPNEQFF. DNA for the CDR3: TGCAGTGCGTCCCACCGGGCGTCCTACCCAAATGAGCAGTTCTTC.

The V gene is TRBV7-9, the J gene TRBJ2-5, with 15 bases identical to TRBD2. CDR1 SEHNR and CDR2 FQNEAQ come from the germline V gene (reference sequence). This CDR3 contains 16 residues. V gave up 4 bases and J gave up 4 bases; unmatched junction bases: 4. The CDR3 coding sequence is TGTGCCAGCAGCTCCGGACTAGCGGGAGGGGCAGAGACCCAGTACTTC. This sequence encodes CASSSGLAGGAETQYF.

This chain links TRBV18 with TRBJ1-5, with 12 nucleotides matching TRBD1. The germline V gene encodes CDR1 KGHSH and CDR2 LQKENI. V was pared by 8 bases and J by 7 bases, with 6 bases of the junction left unmatched. The CDR3 totals 14 residues. Here the CDR3 reads CASSGTGGEQPQHF. The CDR3 nucleotides read TGTGCCAGCAGCGGGACAGGGGGCGAACAGCCCCAGCATTTT.

This clonotype has at least ten counts. The chain joins TRBV9 to TRBJ2-3, with D possibly TRBD2 on 5 matching bases. This CDR3 comprises 16 residues. The ends were cut back, 3 bases at V and 5 bases at J, with 19 bases in the middle. Germline V lookup: CDR1 SGDLS, CDR2 YYNGEE. This CDR3 reads CASSAKLGKARDTQYF. In nucleotides, the CDR3 is TGTGCCAGCAGCGCGAAACTAGGGAAGGCAAGAGATACGCAGTATTTT. The full variable domain, its missing parts supplied by reference TRBV9 and TRBJ2-3, is DSGVTQTPKHLITATGQRVTLRCSPRSGDLSVYWYQQSLDQGLQFLIQYYNGEERAKGNILERFSAQQFPDLHSELNLSSLELGDSALYFCASSAKLGKARDTQYFGPGTRLTVL.

This chain links TRBV6-1 with TRBJ1-1, with D possibly matching TRBD1 (5 bases). This CDR3 has 14 amino acids. Germline CDR1 MNHNS, CDR2 SASEGT. Trimming cost V 5 bases and J 0 bases, with 10 bases left between them. CDR3 loop: CASSTAGLNTEAFF. CDR3 in DNA: TGTGCCAGCAGTACCGCGGGACTGAACACTGAAGCTTTCTTT.

This clonotype occurred many times. The chain recombines TRBV7-9 with TRBJ2-7; tentative D call: TRBD1 (6 bases). This CDR3 region has 12 residues. V lost 5 bases and J lost 6, with 11 bases in between. Germline assignment: CDR1 SEHNR and CDR2 FQNEAQ (reference sequence). For the CDR3, the DNA is TGTGCCAGCAGCCCTACAGGGTCCGAGCAGTACTTC. It yields the protein CASSPTGSEQYF. The full variable domain, in which reference TRBV7-9 and TRBJ2-7 provide the parts outside the CDR3, is DTGVSQNPRHKITKRGQNVTFRCDPISEHNRLYWYRQTLGQGPEFLTYFQNEAQLEKSRLLSDRFSAERPKGSFSTLEIQRTEQGDSAMYLCASSPTGSEQYFGPGTRLTVT.

This clonotype was observed a few times. The chain has TRBV19 and TRBJ2-5, with a possible D match to TRBD1 (6 bases). The CDR3 is made up of 12 amino acids. Germline CDR1 LNHDA, CDR2 SQIVND (reference sequence). The V end lost 4 bases, the J end lost 5 bases, and 8 bases lay between the germline ends. The CDR3 bases are TGTGCCAGTAGTACAGGGGTGGAGACCCAGTACTTC. Its protein is CASSTGVETQYF.

The rearrangement joins TRBV10-2 to TRBJ1-2, with 7 bases lining up with TRBD1. V trimming: 10 bases; J trimming: 2 bases; junction bases outside the gene matches: 7. This CDR3 is built from 13 residues. Germline CDR1 reads WSHSY; CDR2 reads SAAADI. CDR3 DNA: TGCGCCACCGCTCCGGACAGGAACTATGGCTACACCTTC. It is translated as CATAPDRNYGYTF.

This clonotype was seen repeatedly, ten times or more. The CDR3 region is CASSRGAHQETQYF. Written as DNA, the CDR3 is TGTGCCAGCAGCCGTGGGGCCCACCAAGAGACCCAGTACTTC. This sequence joins TRBV7-9 and TRBJ2-5; D perhaps matches TRBD1 (5 bases). Germline CDR1 reads SEHNR; CDR2 reads FQNEAQ (reference sequence). With 5 bases removed from V and 0 bases from J, the gap between germline ends came to 10 bases. The CDR3 has 14 amino acids.

The chain employs TRBV19 and TRBJ1-6; 9 nucleotides align to TRBD1. Germline CDR1 and CDR2: LNHDA and SQIVND (reference sequence). V lost 2 bases and J lost 6; bases outside the gene matches: 2. This CDR3 has 15 residues. Here the CDR3 DNA reads TGTGCCAGTAGTATATTGGACAGGGGTAATTCACCCCTCCACTTT. Protein sequence: CASSILDRGNSPLHF.

This clonotype was observed many times. V usage is TRBV10-3 and J usage is TRBJ1-1; no clear D. V gave up 4 bases and J gave up 2 bases, with 8 bases separating them. Germline V gene sequence: CDR1 ENHRY, CDR2 SYGVKD. The CDR3 sequence is 13 residues long. The CDR3, as DNA: TGTGCCATCAGTGGTTCAGTAAACACTGAAGCTTTCTTT. It is translated as CAISGSVNTEAFF.